The 2 T cell receptor beta chains listed next were all sequenced from one sample in a study of shared T cell receptors in the human thymus. Data came from immunoSEQ multiplex PCR; TCRdb stores just in-frame clones and leaves some out. The sample consists of about 540,000 clones, 70% to 80% of them appearing once. These sequences were also reported in another study, on human thymus T cells.

The sample consisted of thymocytes. The receptors here all came from a boy under two years old with a congenital heart defect.

V usage is TRBV18 and J usage is TRBJ2-1; weak D call: TRBD1 (6 bases). CDR3 length: 15 amino acids. Looked up from germline, CDR1 is KGHSH and CDR2 is LQKENI. Trimming removed 3 bases from V and 6 bases from J, with 15 bases in between. This chain's CDR3 is CASSPRTEALNEQFF. CDR3 nucleotides: TGTGCCAGCTCACCTCGGACAGAAGCCCTCAATGAGCAGTTCTTC. The whole variable domain, filled in from reference TRBV18 and TRBJ2-1, reads NAGVMQNPRHLVRRRGQEARLRCSPMKGHSHVYWYRQLPEEGLKFMVYLQKENIIDESGMPKERFSAEFPKEGPSILRIQQVVRGDSAAYFCASSPRTEALNEQFFGPGTRLTVL.

This clone was detected a few times. The chain recombines TRBV9 with TRBJ2-1; D is possibly TRBD2 (5 bases). Between the trimmed V and J ends, which lost 0 bases and 10 bases, there was a span of 8 bases. Germline loops: CDR1 SGDLS, CDR2 YYNGEE. This CDR3 contains 12 residues. Written as DNA, the CDR3 is TGTGCCAGCAGCGTAGCTACGGGGGAGCAGTTCTTC. This codes for CASSVATGEQFF.